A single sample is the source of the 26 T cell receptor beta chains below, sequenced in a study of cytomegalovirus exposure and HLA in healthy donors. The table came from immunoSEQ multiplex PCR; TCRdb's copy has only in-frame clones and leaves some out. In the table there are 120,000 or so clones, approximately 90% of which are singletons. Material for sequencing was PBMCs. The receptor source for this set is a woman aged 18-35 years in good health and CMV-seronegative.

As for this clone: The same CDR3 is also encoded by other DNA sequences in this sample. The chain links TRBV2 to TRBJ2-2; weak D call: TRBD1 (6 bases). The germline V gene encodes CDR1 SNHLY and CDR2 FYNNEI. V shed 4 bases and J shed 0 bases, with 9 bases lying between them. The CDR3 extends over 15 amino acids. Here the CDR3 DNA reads TGTGCCAGCAGTGCCGGGACAACGAACACCGGGGAGCTGTTTTTT. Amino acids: CASSAGTTNTGELFF.

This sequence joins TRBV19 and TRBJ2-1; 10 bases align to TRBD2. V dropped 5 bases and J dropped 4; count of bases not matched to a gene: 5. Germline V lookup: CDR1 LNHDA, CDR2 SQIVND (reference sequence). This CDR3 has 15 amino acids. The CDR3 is CASSRTSGVYNEQFF. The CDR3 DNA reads TGTGCCAGTAGTCGCACTAGCGGGGTTTACAATGAGCAGTTCTTC.

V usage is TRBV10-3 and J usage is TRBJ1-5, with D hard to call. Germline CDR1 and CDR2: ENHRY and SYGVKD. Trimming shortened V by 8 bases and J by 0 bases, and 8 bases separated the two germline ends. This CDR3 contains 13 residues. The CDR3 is CAIGVDSNQPQHF. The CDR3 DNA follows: TGTGCCATCGGAGTAGATAGCAATCAGCCCCAGCATTTT.

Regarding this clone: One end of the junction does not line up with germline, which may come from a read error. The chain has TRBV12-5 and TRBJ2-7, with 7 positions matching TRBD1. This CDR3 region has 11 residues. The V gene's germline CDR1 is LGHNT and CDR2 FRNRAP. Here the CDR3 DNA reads TGTGCTAGTGGTCTAACCGGGACAGTTGAGTTC. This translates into CASGLTGTVEF. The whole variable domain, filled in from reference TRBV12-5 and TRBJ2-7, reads DARVTQTPRHKVTEMGQEVTMRCQPILGHNTVFWYRQTMMQGLELLAYFRNRAPLDDSGMPKDRFSAEMPDATLATLKIQPSEPRDSAVYFCASGLTGTVEFGPGTRLTVT.

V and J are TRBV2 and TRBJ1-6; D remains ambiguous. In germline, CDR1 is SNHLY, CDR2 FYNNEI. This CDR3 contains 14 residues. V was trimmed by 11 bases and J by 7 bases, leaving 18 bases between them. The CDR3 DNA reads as TGTGCCGCGTCCGGCGGGGTGGTGAATTCACCCCTCCACTTT. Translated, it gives CAASGGVVNSPLHF. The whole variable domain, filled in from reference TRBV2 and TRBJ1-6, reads EPEVTQTPSHQVTQMGQEVILRCVPISNHLYFYWYRQILGQKVEFLVSFYNNEISEKSEIFDDQFSVERPDGSNFTLKIRSTKLEDSAMYFCAASGGVVNSPLHFGNGTRLTVT.

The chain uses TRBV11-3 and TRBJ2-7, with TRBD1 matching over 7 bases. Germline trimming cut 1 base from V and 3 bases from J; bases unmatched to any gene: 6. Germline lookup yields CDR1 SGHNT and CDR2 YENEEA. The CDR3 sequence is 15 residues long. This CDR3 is CASSLGVGTDYEQYF. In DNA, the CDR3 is TGTGCCAGCAGCTTAGGCGTTGGGACAGACTACGAGCAGTACTTC.

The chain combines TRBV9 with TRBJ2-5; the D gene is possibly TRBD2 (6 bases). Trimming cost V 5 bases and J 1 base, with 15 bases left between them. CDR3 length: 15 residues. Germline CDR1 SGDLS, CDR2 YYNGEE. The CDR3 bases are TGTGCCAGCAGTCTGGCGGGAAGTTTCCAAGAGACCCAGTACTTC. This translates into CASSLAGSFQETQYF.

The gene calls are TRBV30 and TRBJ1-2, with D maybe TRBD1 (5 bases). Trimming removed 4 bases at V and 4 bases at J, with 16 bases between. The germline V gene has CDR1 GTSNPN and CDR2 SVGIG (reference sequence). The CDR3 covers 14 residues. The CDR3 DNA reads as TGTGCCTGGATTGGGGCCACCGGGTCCTATGGCTACACCTTC. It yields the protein CAWIGATGSYGYTF.

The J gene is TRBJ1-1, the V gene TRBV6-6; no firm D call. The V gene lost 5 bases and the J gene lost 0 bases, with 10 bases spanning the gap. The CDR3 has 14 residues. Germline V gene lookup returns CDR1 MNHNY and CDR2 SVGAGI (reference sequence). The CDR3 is CASSPADMNTEAFF. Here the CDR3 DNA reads TGTGCCAGCAGTCCCGCGGATATGAACACTGAAGCTTTCTTT.

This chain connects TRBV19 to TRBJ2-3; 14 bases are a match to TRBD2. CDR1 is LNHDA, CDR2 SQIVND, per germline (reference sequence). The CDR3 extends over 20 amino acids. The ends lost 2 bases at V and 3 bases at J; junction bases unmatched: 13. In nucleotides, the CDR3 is TGTGCCAGTAGTATACATCCCATGGGACTAGCGGGAGTTAGGACAGATACGCAGTATTTT. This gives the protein CASSIHPMGLAGVRTDTQYF. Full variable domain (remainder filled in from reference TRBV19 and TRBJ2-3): DGGITQSPKYLFRKEGQNVTLSCEQNLNHDAMYWYRQDPGQGLRLIYYSQIVNDFQKGDIAEGYSVSREKKESFPLTVTSAQKNPTAFYLCASSIHPMGLAGVRTDTQYFGPGTRLTVL.

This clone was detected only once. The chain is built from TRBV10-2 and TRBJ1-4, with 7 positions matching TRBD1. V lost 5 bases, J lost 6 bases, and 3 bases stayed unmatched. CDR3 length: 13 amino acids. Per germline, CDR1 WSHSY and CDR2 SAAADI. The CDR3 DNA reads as TGCGCCAGCAGTACAGGGGAGGATGAAAAACTGTTTTTT. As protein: CASSTGEDEKLFF.

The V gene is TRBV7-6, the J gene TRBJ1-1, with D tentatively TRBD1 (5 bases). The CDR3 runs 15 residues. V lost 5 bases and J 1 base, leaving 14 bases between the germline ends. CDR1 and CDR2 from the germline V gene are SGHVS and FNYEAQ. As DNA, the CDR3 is TGTGCCAGCAGCCCCCGGTACAGGAAGAACACTGAAGCTTTCTTT. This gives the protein CASSPRYRKNTEAFF.

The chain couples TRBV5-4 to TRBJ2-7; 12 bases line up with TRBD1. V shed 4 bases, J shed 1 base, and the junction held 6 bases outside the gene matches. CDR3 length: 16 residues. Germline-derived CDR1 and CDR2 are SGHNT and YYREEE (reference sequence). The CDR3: CASSPGQGAVSYEQYF. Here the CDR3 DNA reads TGTGCCAGCAGCCCGGGACAGGGGGCCGTATCCTACGAGCAGTACTTC.

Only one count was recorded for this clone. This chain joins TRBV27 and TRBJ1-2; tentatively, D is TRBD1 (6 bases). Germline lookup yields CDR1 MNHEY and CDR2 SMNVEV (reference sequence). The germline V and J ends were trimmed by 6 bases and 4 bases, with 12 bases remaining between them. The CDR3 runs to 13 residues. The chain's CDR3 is CASSRTVTYGYTF. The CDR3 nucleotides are TGTGCCAGCAGCCGGACAGTGACCTATGGCTACACCTTC.

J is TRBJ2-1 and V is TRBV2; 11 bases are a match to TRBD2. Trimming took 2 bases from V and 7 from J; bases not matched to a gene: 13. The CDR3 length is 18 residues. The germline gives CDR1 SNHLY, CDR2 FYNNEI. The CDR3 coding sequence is TGTGCCAGCAGTGAATTCGGGATAGCGGGAGGGCCGGTGAATGAGCAGTTCTTC. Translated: CASSEFGIAGGPVNEQFF.

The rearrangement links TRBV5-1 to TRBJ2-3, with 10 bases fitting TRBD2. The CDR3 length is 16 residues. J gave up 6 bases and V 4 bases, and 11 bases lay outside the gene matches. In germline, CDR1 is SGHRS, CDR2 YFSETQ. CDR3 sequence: CASSTSGGVARDTQYF. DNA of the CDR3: TGCGCCAGCAGCACCAGCGGGGGGGTCGCCAGGGATACGCAGTATTTT. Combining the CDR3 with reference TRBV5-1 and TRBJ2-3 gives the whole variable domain KAGVTQTPRYLIKTRGQQVTLSCSPISGHRSVSWYQQTPGQGLQFLFEYFSETQRNKGNFPGRFSGRQFSNSRSEMNVSTLELGDSALYLCASSTSGGVARDTQYFGPGTRLTVL.

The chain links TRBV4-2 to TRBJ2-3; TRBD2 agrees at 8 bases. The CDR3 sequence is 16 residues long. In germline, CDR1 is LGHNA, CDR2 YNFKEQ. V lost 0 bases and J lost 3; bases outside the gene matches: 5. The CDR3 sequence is CASSQERTGGTDTQYF. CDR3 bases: TGTGCCAGCAGCCAAGAACGTACGGGAGGGACAGATACGCAGTATTTT.

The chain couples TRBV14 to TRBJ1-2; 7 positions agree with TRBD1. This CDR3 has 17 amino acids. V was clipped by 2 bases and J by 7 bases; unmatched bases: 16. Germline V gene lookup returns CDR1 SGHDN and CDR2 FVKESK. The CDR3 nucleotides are TGTGCCAGCAGCCAACGAGTCGGGTTTACAGGGGAAGGTGGCTACACCTTC. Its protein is CASSQRVGFTGEGGYTF.

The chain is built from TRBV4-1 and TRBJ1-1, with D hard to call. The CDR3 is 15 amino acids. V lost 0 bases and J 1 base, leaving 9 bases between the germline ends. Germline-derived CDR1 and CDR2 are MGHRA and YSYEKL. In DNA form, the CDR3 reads TGCGCCAGCAGCCAAGACAGGTTATCGAACACTGAAGCTTTCTTT. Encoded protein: CASSQDRLSNTEAFF.

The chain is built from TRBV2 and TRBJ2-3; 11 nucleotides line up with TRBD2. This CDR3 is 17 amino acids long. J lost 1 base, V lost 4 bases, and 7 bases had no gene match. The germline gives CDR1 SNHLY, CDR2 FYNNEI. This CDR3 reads CASSAGTSGTGTDTQYF. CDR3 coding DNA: TGTGCCAGCAGTGCCGGGACTAGCGGAACAGGCACAGATACGCAGTATTTT.

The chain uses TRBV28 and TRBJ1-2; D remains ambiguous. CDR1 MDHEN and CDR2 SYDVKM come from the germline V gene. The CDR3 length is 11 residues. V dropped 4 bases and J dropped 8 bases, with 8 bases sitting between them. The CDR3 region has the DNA TGTGCCAGCAGTTCCCTACTGGGCTACACCTTC. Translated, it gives CASSSLLGYTF.

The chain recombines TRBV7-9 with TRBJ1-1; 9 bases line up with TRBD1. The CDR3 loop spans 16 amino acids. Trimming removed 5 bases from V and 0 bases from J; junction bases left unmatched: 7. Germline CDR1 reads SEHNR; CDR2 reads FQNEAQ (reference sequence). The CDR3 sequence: CASSPRTGAMNTEAFF. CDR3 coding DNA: TGTGCCAGCAGCCCCCGGACAGGGGCTATGAACACTGAAGCTTTCTTT.

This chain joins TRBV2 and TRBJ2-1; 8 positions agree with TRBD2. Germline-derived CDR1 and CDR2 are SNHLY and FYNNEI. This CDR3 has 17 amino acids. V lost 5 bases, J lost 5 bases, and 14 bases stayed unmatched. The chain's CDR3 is CASSSGLAGSYDNEQFF. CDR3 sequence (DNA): TGTGCCAGCAGTTCTGGCCTAGCGGGTTCGTACGACAATGAGCAGTTCTTC.

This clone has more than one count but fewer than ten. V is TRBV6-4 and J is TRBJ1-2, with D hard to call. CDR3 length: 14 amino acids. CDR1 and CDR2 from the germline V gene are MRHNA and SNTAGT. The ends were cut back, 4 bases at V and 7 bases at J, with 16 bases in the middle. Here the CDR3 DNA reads TGTGCCAGCAGTGCCGGTTCTGAGGGTGCTGGCTACACCTTC. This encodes CASSAGSEGAGYTF.

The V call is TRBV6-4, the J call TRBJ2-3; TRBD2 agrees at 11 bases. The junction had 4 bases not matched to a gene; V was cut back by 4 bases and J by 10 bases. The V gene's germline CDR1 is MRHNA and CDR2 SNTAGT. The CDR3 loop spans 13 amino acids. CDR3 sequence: CASSGQTSGAQYF. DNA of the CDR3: TGTGCCAGCAGTGGACAGACTAGCGGGGCGCAGTATTTT.

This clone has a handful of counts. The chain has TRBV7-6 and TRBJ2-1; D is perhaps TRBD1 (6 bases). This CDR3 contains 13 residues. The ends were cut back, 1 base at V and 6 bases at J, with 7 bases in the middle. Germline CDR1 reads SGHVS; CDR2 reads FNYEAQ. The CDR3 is CASSLGGGNEQFF. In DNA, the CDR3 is TGTGCCAGCAGCTTAGGAGGGGGCAATGAGCAGTTCTTC.